Following are 8 T cell receptor beta chains from one sample sequenced in a study of blood T cell repertoires in COVID-19. The table came from immunoSEQ multiplex PCR; TCRdb's copy has only in-frame clones and leaves some out. In the table there are about 220,000 clones, 80% to 85% of which are singletons. Source material: peripheral blood. Receptor source: a human donor in a cohort sampled during active COVID-19.

The rearrangement joins TRBV18 to TRBJ1-6; TRBD1 aligns across 9 bases. Per germline, CDR1 KGHSH and CDR2 LQKENI. This CDR3 comprises 19 residues. The trim removed 2 bases at V and 0 bases at J, leaving 8 bases unmatched. The DNA for the CDR3 is TGTGCCAGCTCACCATCCGGGACAGGGTTAAGCTCCTATAATTCACCCCTCCACTTT. Translated: CASSPSGTGLSSYNSPLHF.

This chain links TRBV6-5 with TRBJ1-4; D gene unclear. V gave up 5 bases and J gave up 3 bases, with 13 bases separating them. The CDR3 contains 15 residues. Germline V CDR1 and CDR2: MNHEY, SVGAGI. For the CDR3, the DNA is TGTGCCAGCAGTCCCTTGTCCGGGGCTAATGAAAAACTGTTTTTT. Translating it yields CASSPLSGANEKLFF.

The chain uses TRBV4-1 and TRBJ2-4, with 13 positions matching TRBD2. J was trimmed by 8 bases and V by 4 bases; bases with no gene match: 5. The CDR3 is 15 residues long. The V gene's germline CDR1 is MGHRA and CDR2 YSYEKL. The DNA for the CDR3 is TGCGCCAGCAGCCTGGGGACTAGCGGGGTTTACATTCAGTACTTC. Protein sequence: CASSLGTSGVYIQYF.

V gene TRBV4-2 combines with J gene TRBJ1-1; TRBD1 is a possible D gene (6 bases). The CDR3 has 12 amino acids. The germline V and J ends were trimmed by 5 bases and 5 bases, with 9 bases remaining between them. Germline CDR1 LGHNA, CDR2 YNFKEQ. The CDR3 is CASSRGGTEAFF. In DNA, the CDR3 is TGTGCCAGCAGCAGGGGGGGGACTGAAGCTTTCTTT.

The gene calls are TRBV7-9 and TRBJ2-5, with D possibly TRBD2 on 6 matching bases. Trimming left V 7 bases short and J 5 bases short, with 17 bases between. From germline, CDR1 is SEHNR and CDR2 FQNEAQ (reference sequence). This CDR3 is 14 amino acids long. The CDR3 reads CASTPGGPGETQYF. In DNA form, the CDR3 reads TGTGCCAGCACCCCAGGAGGGCCGGGGGAGACCCAGTACTTC.

This clone was seen a handful of times. The gene calls are TRBV19 and TRBJ2-7; D is perhaps TRBD1 (6 bases). The V gene's germline CDR1 is LNHDA and CDR2 SQIVND (reference sequence). The V gene lost 7 bases and the J gene lost 0 bases, with 10 bases spanning the gap. The CDR3 is 13 amino acids. CDR3 in amino acids: CASIARGSYEQYF. CDR3 DNA sequence: TGTGCCAGTATTGCCAGGGGCTCCTACGAGCAGTACTTC. The full variable domain, its missing parts supplied by reference TRBV19 and TRBJ2-7, is DGGITQSPKYLFRKEGQNVTLSCEQNLNHDAMYWYRQDPGQGLRLIYYSQIVNDFQKGDIAEGYSVSREKKESFPLTVTSAQKNPTAFYLCASIARGSYEQYFGPGTRLTVT.

The V gene is TRBV5-1, the J gene TRBJ1-1; no clear D gene. CDR3 length: 14 amino acids. V shed 0 bases and J shed 7 bases, with 13 bases lying between them. The V gene's germline CDR1 is SGHRS and CDR2 YFSETQ. The CDR3 DNA sequence: TGCGCCAGCAGCTTGGGTCAGAGTGGGCTTGAAGCTTTCTTT. Its translation: CASSLGQSGLEAFF.

Of note for this clone: Other nucleotide sequences from this sample produce the same CDR3. J is TRBJ2-7 and V is TRBV7-8; 11 positions match TRBD2. J was trimmed by 2 bases and V by 6 bases; bases with no gene match: 6. The germline gives CDR1 SGHVS, CDR2 FQNEAQ. This CDR3 has 15 amino acids. The CDR3 region is CASSLGTSGTYEQYF. DNA of the CDR3: TGTGCCAGCAGTCTGGGGACTAGCGGAACCTACGAGCAGTACTTC.